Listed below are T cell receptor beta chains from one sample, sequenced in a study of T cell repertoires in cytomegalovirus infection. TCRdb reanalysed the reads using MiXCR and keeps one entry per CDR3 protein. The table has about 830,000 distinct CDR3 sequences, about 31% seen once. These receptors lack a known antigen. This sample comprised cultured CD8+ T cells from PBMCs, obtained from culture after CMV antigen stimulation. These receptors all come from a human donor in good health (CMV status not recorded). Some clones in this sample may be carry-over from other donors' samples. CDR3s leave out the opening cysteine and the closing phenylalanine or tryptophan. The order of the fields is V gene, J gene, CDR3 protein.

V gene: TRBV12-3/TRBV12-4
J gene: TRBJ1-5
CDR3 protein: ASSLGQVGGGNQPQH

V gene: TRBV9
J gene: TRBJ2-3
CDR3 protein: ASPRGGGPTDTQY

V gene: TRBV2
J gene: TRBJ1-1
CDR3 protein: ASSGRAAF

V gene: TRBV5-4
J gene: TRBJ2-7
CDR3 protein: ASSLLIDKTEQY

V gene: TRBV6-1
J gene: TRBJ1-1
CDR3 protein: ASSDSPGNRGAF

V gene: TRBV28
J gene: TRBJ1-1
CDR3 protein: ASSPGQAMNTEAF

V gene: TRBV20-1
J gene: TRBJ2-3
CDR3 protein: SADWDSTSTDTQY

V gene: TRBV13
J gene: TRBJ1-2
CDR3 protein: ASSSAGTGGFLYGYT

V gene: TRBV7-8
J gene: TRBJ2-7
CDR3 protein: ASSFGTAEQY

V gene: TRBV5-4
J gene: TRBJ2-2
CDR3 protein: ASSEPRSGPNTGELF

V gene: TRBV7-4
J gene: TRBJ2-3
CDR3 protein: ASGLAGAISTDTQY

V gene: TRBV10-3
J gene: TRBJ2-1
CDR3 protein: AIRGTSGDYNEQF

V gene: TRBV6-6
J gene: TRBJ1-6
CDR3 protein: ASSTGSYNSPLH

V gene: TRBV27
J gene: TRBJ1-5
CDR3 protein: ASSNLAVNQPQH

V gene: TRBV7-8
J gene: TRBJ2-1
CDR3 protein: ASRENRGWSYNEQF

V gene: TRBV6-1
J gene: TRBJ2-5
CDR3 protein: ASRGLAGDETAPKETQY

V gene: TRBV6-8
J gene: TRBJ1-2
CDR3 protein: VSSEIEGSYSYGYT

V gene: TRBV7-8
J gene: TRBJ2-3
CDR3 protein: ANSLLVRGSTDTQY

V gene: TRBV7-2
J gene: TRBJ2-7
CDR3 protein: ASSQTSGGPREQY

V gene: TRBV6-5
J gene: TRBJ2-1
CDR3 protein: ASRLSGGVYNEQF

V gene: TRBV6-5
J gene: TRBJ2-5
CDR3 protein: ASSYGTGRRETQY

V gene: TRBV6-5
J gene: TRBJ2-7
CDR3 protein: ASSYTTGTGGEQY

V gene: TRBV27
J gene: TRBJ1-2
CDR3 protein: ASFEGARGYT

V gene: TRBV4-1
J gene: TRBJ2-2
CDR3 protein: ASSHKTGITGELF

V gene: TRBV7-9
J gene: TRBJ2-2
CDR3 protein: ASSLGQGAITGELF

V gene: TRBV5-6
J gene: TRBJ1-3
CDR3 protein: ASSLDRGAGNTIY

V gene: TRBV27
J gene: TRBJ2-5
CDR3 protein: ASSPRRREPKETQY

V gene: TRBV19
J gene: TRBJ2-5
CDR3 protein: ASSIVLDSQETQY

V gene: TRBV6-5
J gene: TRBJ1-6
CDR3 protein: ASSYSPGDDSPLH

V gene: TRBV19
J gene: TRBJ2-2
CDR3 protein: ASSMGSRTGELF

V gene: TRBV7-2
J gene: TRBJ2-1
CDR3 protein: ASSPLGLARSYNEQF